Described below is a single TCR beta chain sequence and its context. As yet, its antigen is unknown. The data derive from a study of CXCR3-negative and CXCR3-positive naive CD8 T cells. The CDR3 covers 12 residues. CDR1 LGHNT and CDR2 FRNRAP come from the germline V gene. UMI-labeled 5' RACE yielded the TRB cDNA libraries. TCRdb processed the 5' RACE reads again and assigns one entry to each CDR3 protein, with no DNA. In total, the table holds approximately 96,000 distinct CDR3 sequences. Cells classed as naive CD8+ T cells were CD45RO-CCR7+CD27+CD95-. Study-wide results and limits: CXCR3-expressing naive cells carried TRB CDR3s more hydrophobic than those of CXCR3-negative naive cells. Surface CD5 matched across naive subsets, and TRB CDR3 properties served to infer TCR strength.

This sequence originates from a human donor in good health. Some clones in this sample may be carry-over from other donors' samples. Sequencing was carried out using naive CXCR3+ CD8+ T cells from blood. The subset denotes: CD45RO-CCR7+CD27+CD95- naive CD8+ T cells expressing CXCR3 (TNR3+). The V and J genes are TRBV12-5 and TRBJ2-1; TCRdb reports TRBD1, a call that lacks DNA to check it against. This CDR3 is CASGLPDPGQFF.